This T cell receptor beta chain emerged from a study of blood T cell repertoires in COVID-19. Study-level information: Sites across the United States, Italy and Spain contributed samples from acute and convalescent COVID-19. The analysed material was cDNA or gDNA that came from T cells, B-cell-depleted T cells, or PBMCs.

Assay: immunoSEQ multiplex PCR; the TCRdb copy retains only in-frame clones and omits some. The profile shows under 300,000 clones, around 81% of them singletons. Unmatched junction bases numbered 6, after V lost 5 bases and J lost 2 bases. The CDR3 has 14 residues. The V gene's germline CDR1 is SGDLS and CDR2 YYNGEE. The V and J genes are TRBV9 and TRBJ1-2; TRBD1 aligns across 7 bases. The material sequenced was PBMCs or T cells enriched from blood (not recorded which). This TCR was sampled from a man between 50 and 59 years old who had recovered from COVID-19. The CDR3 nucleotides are TGTGCCAGCAGTTCCGCACAGGGGAACTATGGCTACACCTTC. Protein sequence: CASSSAQGNYGYTF.